Below are 21 T cell receptor beta chains sequenced from a single sample in a study of T cell repertoires in cytomegalovirus infection. TCRdb reanalysed the reads using MiXCR and keeps one entry per CDR3 protein. Here the sample spans some 120,000 distinct CDR3 sequences, more than 30% being singletons. These receptors are not linked to any known antigen. The sequencing used CD8+ T cells from cultured PBMCs, collected from culture after CMV antigen stimulation. The receptors originated from a human donor in good health (CMV status not recorded). Some clones in this sample may be carry-over from other donors' samples.

This clonotype has just a few counts. The V and J genes are TRBV4-1 and TRBJ1-2; 10 bases match TRBD1. This CDR3 spans 16 amino acids. Trimming removed 3 bases from V and 2 bases from J; junction bases left unmatched: 6. Germline CDR1 reads MGHRA; CDR2 reads YSYEKL. The CDR3, as DNA: TGCGCCAGCAGCCAGGGGGGACAGGGGATAAACTATGGCTACACCTTC. As protein: CASSQGGQGINYGYTF.

This clonotype came up a few times. This chain links TRBV27 with TRBJ2-7, with TRBD1 matching 9 bases. The germline V gene encodes CDR1 MNHEY and CDR2 SMNVEV (reference sequence). The trim removed 6 bases at V and 4 bases at J, leaving 4 bases unmatched. This CDR3 has 13 amino acids. The CDR3 region is CASREQGAYEQYF. CDR3 in DNA: TGTGCCAGCAGAGAACAGGGGGCGTACGAGCAGTACTTC.

The sample holds a few counts of this clonotype. The rearrangement links TRBV11-2 to TRBJ2-7; 9 bases are a match to TRBD1. The J segment lost 5 bases and the V segment lost 1 base, leaving 6 bases of the junction unmatched. Germline CDR1 and CDR2: SGHAT and FQNNGV. This CDR3 has 15 residues. Written as DNA, the CDR3 is TGTGCCAGCAGCTTAGTCGGGACAGGGACCAACGAGCAGTACTTC. It specifies CASSLVGTGTNEQYF.

This sequence joins TRBV20-1 and TRBJ2-7; D is undetermined. V shed 3 bases and J shed 4 bases, with 13 bases lying between them. From germline, CDR1 is DFQATT and CDR2 SNEGSKA (reference sequence). This CDR3 region has 13 residues. The chain's CDR3 is CSASPLEIYEQYF. The CDR3 bases are TGCAGTGCTAGCCCCCTAGAAATTTACGAGCAGTACTTC.

The chain joins TRBV19 to TRBJ1-5; D ambiguous. The CDR3 spans 13 residues. Trimming took 3 bases from V and 2 from J, leaving 5 bases between them. The germline CDR1 and CDR2 sequences are LNHDA and SQIVND (reference sequence). The CDR3 loop is CASSMLGNQPQHF. The CDR3 region has the DNA TGTGCCAGTAGTATGCTTGGCAATCAGCCCCAGCATTTT.

This clonotype was seen more than once but under ten times. The V and J genes are TRBV27 and TRBJ1-5; D is undetermined. Germline assignment: CDR1 MNHEY and CDR2 SMNVEV (reference sequence). The V gene lost 5 bases and the J gene lost 4 bases, with 9 bases spanning the gap. The CDR3 runs to 13 residues. For the CDR3, the DNA is TGTGCCAGCAGTAAACGGATTAATCAGCCCCAGCATTTT. Protein product: CASSKRINQPQHF.

Only a few counts were recorded for this clonotype. The rearrangement joins TRBV7-8 to TRBJ1-1; D is possibly TRBD1 (6 bases). Trimming removed 3 bases from V and 4 bases from J, with 15 bases in between. CDR3 length equals 15 residues. Germline lookup yields CDR1 SGHVS and CDR2 FQNEAQ. As DNA, the CDR3 is TGTGCCAGCAGCTTCTCACAGGGATGGGGCACTGAAGCTTTCTTT. This encodes CASSFSQGWGTEAFF.

There are a few counts of this clonotype. CDR3 DNA: TGTGCCAGCACCTGGAGAGCCCAGTCCATCCCGAGCTCCTATAATTCACCCCTCCACTTT. It yields the protein CASTWRAQSIPSSYNSPLHF. The chain joins TRBV12-3 or TRBV12-4 to TRBJ1-6; no reliable D call. V was shortened by 7 bases and J by 0 bases, with 25 bases between the two germline ends. CDR3 size: 20 residues.

The chain joins TRBV19 to TRBJ2-1; D remains unclear. The V gene's germline CDR1 is LNHDA and CDR2 SQIVND (reference sequence). With 1 base removed from V and 6 bases from J, the gap between germline ends came to 4 bases. This CDR3 contains 12 residues. CDR3 nucleotide sequence: TGTGCCAGTAGTATAGGGGGCAATGAGCAGTTCTTC. It yields the protein CASSIGGNEQFF. Full variable domain (missing parts from reference TRBV19 and TRBJ2-1): DGGITQSPKYLFRKEGQNVTLSCEQNLNHDAMYWYRQDPGQGLRLIYYSQIVNDFQKGDIAEGYSVSREKKESFPLTVTSAQKNPTAFYLCASSIGGNEQFFGPGTRLTVL.

At least ten counts were recorded for this clonotype. This chain uses TRBV6-1 with TRBJ2-2; the match to TRBD1 covers 8 bases. V lost 7 bases to trimming and J lost 6 bases; unmatched junction nucleotides: 7. The CDR3 has 14 residues. Germline V CDR1 and CDR2: MNHNS, SASEGT. The DNA of the CDR3 is TGTGCCAGCACTTTTGGACAGGGAGCCGGGGAGCTGTTTTTT. Its translation: CASTFGQGAGELFF.

The CDR3 DNA reads as TGTGCCATCAGGAGGAACGAACTGGGGGCCGGTTGGACAGATACGCAGTATTTT. Its translation: CAIRRNELGAGWTDTQYF. V is TRBV10-3 and J is TRBJ2-3; TRBD1 might be the D (6 bases). Looked up from germline, CDR1 is ENHRY and CDR2 is SYGVKD. Trimming stripped 6 bases from V and 3 bases from J, with 25 bases between. The CDR3 is 18 amino acids.

The chain uses TRBV12-3 or TRBV12-4 and TRBJ1-6; TRBD1 matches 7 bases. With V trimmed by 6 bases and J by 7 bases, 9 bases remained unmatched. The CDR3 spans 15 residues. In nucleotides, the CDR3 is TGTGCCAGCAGCCGACGGACAGGTGACAATTCACCCCTCCACTTT. It is translated as CASSRRTGDNSPLHF.

This clonotype was observed a few times. V gene TRBV5-5 combines with J gene TRBJ1-1; 9 bases map to TRBD1. With V trimmed by 4 bases and J by 1 base, 5 bases remained unmatched. Germline V CDR1 and CDR2: SGHKS, YYEKEE (reference sequence). This CDR3 is built from 15 residues. Written as DNA, the CDR3 is TGTGCCAGCAGCGCTGGGACAGGGACGAACACTGAAGCTTTCTTT. Its translation is CASSAGTGTNTEAFF.

The CDR3 sequence: CASSLQGYTEAFF. The CDR3 coding sequence is TGTGCCAGCAGCTTACAGGGATACACTGAAGCTTTCTTT. V gene TRBV6-8 combines with J gene TRBJ1-1, with D possibly matching TRBD1 (6 bases). V was shortened by 6 bases and J by 3 bases, with 11 bases between the two germline ends. CDR1 and CDR2 (germline): MNHGY, SAAAGT. CDR3 size: 13 residues.

This chain uses TRBV7-9 with TRBJ1-2, with no clear D. There are 14 residues in the CDR3. V lost 4 bases, J lost 8 bases, and 17 bases lay in between. CDR1 SEHNR and CDR2 FQNEAQ come from the germline V gene (reference sequence). The chain's CDR3 is CASSSGPFTGGYTF. DNA for the CDR3: TGTGCCAGCAGCTCAGGACCATTCACCGGGGGCTACACCTTC.

This clonotype has a handful of counts. The rearrangement links TRBV9 to TRBJ1-1; possible D gene TRBD1, 6 bases. CDR1 and CDR2 from the germline V gene are SGDLS and YYNGEE. This CDR3 is 14 amino acids long. Trimming cost V 3 bases and J 4 bases, with 13 bases left between them. In DNA, the CDR3 is TGTGCCAGCAGCGATTCACAGGGATTCACTGAAGCTTTCTTT. Encoded protein: CASSDSQGFTEAFF. Using reference TRBV9 and TRBJ1-1 for the parts outside the CDR3, the full variable domain is DSGVTQTPKHLITATGQRVTLRCSPRSGDLSVYWYQQSLDQGLQFLIQYYNGEERAKGNILERFSAQQFPDLHSELNLSSLELGDSALYFCASSDSQGFTEAFFGQGTRLTVV.

This clonotype was seen a few times. The chain joins TRBV20-1 to TRBJ2-7, with D possibly being TRBD1 or TRBD2 (5 bases each). This CDR3 comprises 14 residues. Germline V gene sequence: CDR1 DFQATT, CDR2 SNEGSKA (reference sequence). V dropped 3 bases and J dropped 7 bases, with 19 bases sitting between them. The CDR3 loop is CSASKEGRTTEQYF. DNA for the CDR3: TGCAGTGCTAGTAAAGAGGGGAGAACTACTGAGCAGTACTTC.

This clonotype has only a few counts. A read error may produce the germline difference seen at one junction end. The chain recombines TRBV5-3 with TRBJ1-5, with D perhaps matching TRBD1 (5 bases). TRBV5-3 counts as an open reading frame of uncertain function. The CDR3 loop spans 15 amino acids. The CDR3 sequence: CASSLEGYSNQPQHF. The CDR3 DNA is TGTGCCAGCAGCTTGGAGGGGTATAGCAATCAGCCCCAGCATTTT.

The chain links TRBV7-8 to TRBJ1-5; D possibly corresponds to TRBD1 (5 bases). The CDR3 totals 19 residues. The V gene's germline CDR1 is SGHVS and CDR2 FQNEAQ. Trimming stripped 0 bases from V and 2 bases from J, with 20 bases between. The CDR3 DNA is TGTGCCAGCAGCTTAGCACTAAGGGGAGGGGTTAGGGGCAATCAGCCCCAGCATTTT. It is translated as CASSLALRGGVRGNQPQHF.

This clonotype was picked up a small number of times. The genes are TRBV11-1 and TRBJ2-3; weak D call: TRBD2 (5 bases). Trimming removed 5 bases from V and 2 bases from J, with 20 bases in between. Looked up from germline, CDR1 is SGHAT and CDR2 is FQDESV (reference sequence). The CDR3 extends over 17 amino acids. The CDR3 region has the DNA TGTGCCAGCAGCCGTAGAGGGTCGCCGCGGAACACAGATACGCAGTATTTT. Translating gives CASSRRGSPRNTDTQYF.

The chain joins TRBV12-3 or TRBV12-4 to TRBJ2-5; D is ambiguous. This CDR3 is 11 amino acids long. V lost 6 bases and J lost 2, with 4 bases in between. The CDR3 DNA reads TGTGCCAGCAGCGGACAAGAGACCCAGTACTTC. Encoded protein: CASSGQETQYF.